This TCR beta chain appears in the sequencing data of a study of human T cells and chemical hapten exposure. At the level of the study: Epicutaneous patch tests delivered 0.01% DPC to the upper back, with evaluation at 6 days.

Trimming left V 4 bases short and J 2 bases short, with 15 bases between. CDR3 length: 16 amino acids. The time point here: patch test 2, 6 weeks after DPC sensitization. The treatment denotes: therapeutic diphenylcyclopropenone sensitization with weekly scalp DPC. Total RNA extraction was carried out from unfractionated whole blood. This clonotype was detected many times. Its antigen is as yet unknown. Broader study findings: The formation of large CDR3 similarity clusters by expanded TCRs significantly exceeded that of controls. Following DPC sensitization, TCRs present above 1 in 1000 frequency showed no change.

MiXCR, applied by TCRdb to the RACE reads, yields one record per CDR3 protein. Of about 400,000 distinct CDR3 sequences in the sample, about 6.9% were seen once. This clonotype was sampled from a woman aged 18-30 years with alopecia areata. Some clones in this sample may be carry-over from other donors' samples. Sequenced here: whole blood, sampled in connection with sensitization to the hapten diphenylcyclopropenone (DPC). J is TRBJ1-5 and V is TRBV12-3 or TRBV12-4; tentative D call: TRBD1 (5 bases). As DNA, the CDR3 is TGTGCCAGCAGTTGGGGCGAAGGTCGAGGCAATCAGCCCCAGCATTTT. Translating it yields CASSWGEGRGNQPQHF.